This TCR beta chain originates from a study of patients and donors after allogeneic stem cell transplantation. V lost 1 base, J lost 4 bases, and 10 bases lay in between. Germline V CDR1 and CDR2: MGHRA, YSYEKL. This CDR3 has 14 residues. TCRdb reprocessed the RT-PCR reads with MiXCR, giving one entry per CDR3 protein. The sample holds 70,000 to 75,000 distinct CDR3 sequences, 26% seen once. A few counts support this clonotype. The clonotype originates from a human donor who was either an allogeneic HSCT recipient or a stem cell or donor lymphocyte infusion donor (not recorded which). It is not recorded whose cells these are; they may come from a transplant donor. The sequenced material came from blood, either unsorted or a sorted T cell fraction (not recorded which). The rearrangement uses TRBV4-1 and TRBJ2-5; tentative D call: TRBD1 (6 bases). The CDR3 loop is CASSQVGASETQYF. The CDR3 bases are TGCGCCAGCAGCCAAGTGGGGGCCTCAGAGACCCAGTACTTC.